This TCR beta chain was documented in a study of control samples from healthy donors and cancer patients (dated by TCRdb to 2018 to 2020). The library was generated by the immunoSEQ multiplex PCR assay. TCRdb provides this immuneACCESS table in a form limited to in-frame rearrangements. Some clones are lacking; in checked studies, under half of them reflect an unresolved V gene, and why the rest are absent is not known. The sample table records around 150,000 clones; around 90% of these occur just once. The ten largest clones represent approximately 12% of the sample. The germline V gene gives CDR1 as SGHTA and CDR2 as FQGNSA. The CDR3 runs 15 amino acids, cysteine and phenylalanine included. This entry keeps only the CDR3 DNA: 45 bases, framed from base 1. The junction carries 11 bases between V and J, which are trimmed by 5 bases and 0 bases respectively. A remark on this clone: Its antigen is currently not known. Per-base qualities were not stored, and no clone one base away is much larger.

Sequencing was performed on blood. The sequence came from a man aged 30 to 45 in good health. The receptor chain draws on TRBV7-2 and TRBJ1-3, with the D gene not confidently named. The bases read TGTGCCAGCAGCAATTCGGGGTTCTCTGGAAACACCATATATTTT. Its translation is CASSNSGFSGNTIYF.